Reported below is one T cell receptor beta chain. This clone appeared once. The specificity of this receptor is unknown. It has no much larger one-base neighbor in the sample; base qualities were not kept. Library creation used the immunoSEQ multiplex PCR assay. The multiplex PCR relied on a mix of 60 forward primers for TCR Vbeta segments and 13 reverse primers for TCR Jbeta segments. The CDR3 region of rearranged TCR beta genes was amplified from genomic DNA by a multiplex PCR assay. On the Illumina HiSeq System, the amplified TCR beta libraries were sequenced as 87-base-pair reads. The published analysis was carried out like this. A later analysis counted approximately 74 million unique TCR beta chains across the 690 or so repertoires, and 10 million to 12 million of these chains were shared by at least two donors. To remove PCR and sequencing errors, raw reads were error-corrected and collapsed into unique sequences using a nearest-neighbor algorithm that merged closely related sequences. CDR3 sequences were aligned to IMGT reference sequences to assign V, D and J gene segments. For a sequence to be retained, a match of at least six nucleotides was required to both a V gene segment and a J gene segment. A rearrangement counted as productive if the CDR3 had no stop codons and remained in frame with V and J, and every other rearrangement counted as non-productive. CDR3 was defined according to IMGT convention as the region running from the second conserved V-encoded cysteine to the conserved J-encoded phenylalanine. In an earlier analysis of some 550 of the donors, sequences lacking an unambiguous match to a single V gene segment were excluded. An earlier analysis of a few hundred of the donors classified V segments as functional when productive rearrangements were above 56.7% and as segregating when the standard deviation between donors was above 5%. A statistical classification framework was developed to diagnose cytomegalovirus status using the catalog of TCR beta chain sequences. V and J gene assignment, in a later analysis, came from comparing TCR nucleotide sequences with IMGT/GENE-DB human TR gene sequences. Using the TCRdist pipeline, a later analysis assigned CDR3 sequences along with most-parsimonious VDJ recombination scenarios. In a later analysis, each TCR beta chain was defined by its CDR3 amino acid sequence together with its V-gene family, and reads lacking a unique V-gene family were excluded. As a way to deal with suspected cross-contamination and a sequencing artifact, a later analysis dropped more than 500 nucleotide sequences that were highly shared and had low generation probability. For each public chain, a later analysis derived a clonal expansion index from normalized ranks of inferred template counts within each repertoire. A later analysis computed generation probabilities with a VDJ recombination model fitted to out-of-frame rearrangements, and checked the results against IGoR. In a later analysis, TCR-TCR, TCR-HLA and TCR-CMV co-occurrence was scored with hypergeometric tests, and a repertoire-size bias correction was applied to TCR pairs. To estimate false discovery rates, a later analysis permuted the HLA or CMV assignments 20 times. In a later analysis, co-occurring TCRs were grouped using DBSCAN, with TCRdist sequence similarity added in when clustering inside HLA-allele-positive subsets. Repertoires with fewer than 30,000 or more than 120,000 public chains were left out of co-occurrence clustering, as were five repertoires with anomalous nucleotide sharing. TCRdb took this table from immuneACCESS and kept in-frame rearrangements with V and J called. Such tables lack part of the clones; where checked against another copy, unresolved V genes explain under half of the gap, and the rest is unexplained. The DNA gave D and trimming, while V, J and clone size come from that table. Across this sample there are around 150,000 clones, with roughly 60% seen only once. Of the sample, roughly 2.5% falls within the top ten clones.

Via the germline V gene (reference sequence), CDR1 is SEHNR and CDR2 FQNEAQ. There are 15 amino acids in the CDR3, from cysteine to phenylalanine inclusive. The sequence is cut down to CDR3 DNA, 45 bases in frame from base 1. V ends up 5 bases short and J 1 base short, with an unmatched junction base count of 4. The cohort was made up of under 800 healthy bone marrow donors. At the time of sampling, every cohort member was nominally healthy, though immune exposures that went unrecorded were likely present. The donor tested CMV seronegative, placing the donor among the 350 to 400 seronegative members of the cohort. Each donor provided a peripheral blood sample, and peripheral blood mononuclear cells were used for TCR beta sequencing. Genomic DNA extraction from the blood cell samples was performed with the Qiagen DNeasy Blood Extraction Kit. The sample comes from a study of cytomegalovirus exposure and HLA in healthy donors (dated by TCRdb to the late 2010s). Regarding the research as a whole: An earlier analysis of roughly 500 of the donors reported 276 Gb of sequence data and roughly 110 million unique TCR beta sequences from 150 million to 200 million T cells. Roughly 300 gigabases of sequencing data and 70 million to 95 million unique TCR sequences made up an early release that covered under 750 HLA-typed donors. The genetic ancestry cluster associated with self-reported Caucasian donors included approximately 85% of the 398 genotyped donors. The study aimed to test whether cataloging public T cell receptors could reveal signatures of past pathogen exposure. Using immunosequencing, the study profiled T cell repertoires from 666 subjects and related those repertoires to cytomegalovirus serostatus. Besides the first cohort of around 670 subjects, a separate validation cohort made up of roughly 120 different subjects was used. High-throughput TCR immunosequencing, statistical association of individual TCRs with disease status, and machine learning were combined to predict cytomegalovirus infection status. A later analysis re-examined previously published TCR beta repertoires from 610 or so donors and added high-resolution HLA genotyping to investigate patterns of TCR occurrence. Rather than drawing on any new phenotypic data, the later analysis identified candidate immune exposures from TCR beta sequences and the way those sequences occurred across donors. An earlier analysis of several hundred of the donors applied high-throughput TCR beta sequencing to assess whether each TCR beta V gene segment acted as functional or pseudogenic. Alongside the repertoire data, information on donor age, sex, ethnicity and CMV serostatus was compiled. A later genetic analysis used genome-wide SNP genotypes for about three fifths of the 666 donors, treating that subset as a discovery cohort. Every repertoire in the discovery cohort had been generated on one and the same sequencing platform. HLA typing included class I and class II loci at four-digit resolution. The number of typed donors differed by locus: about 629-630 for A, B, C, DRB1 and DQB1; 522 for DQA1; some 590 for DPA1; and roughly 470 for DPB1. Four to six DR-DQ haplotypes were handled as single units for association and clustering, since linkage in the cohort was strong. Among 300 to 500 genotyped donors of the cohort, an average of approximately 240,000 unique TCR beta nucleotide sequences was sequenced per donor, of which 15% to 20% were non-productive.

The full study reports these points: In an earlier analysis of around 600 of the donors, most TCR beta V segments appeared in productive rearrangements about 90% or about 30% of the time, broadly matching IMGT annotations. A few of the identified cytomegalovirus-associated TCR beta chains were confirmed in vitro to be specific for cytomegalovirus antigens. An association between a missense DCLRE1C variant and V-gene and J-gene trimming of TCR beta chains was found in a later genetic analysis and replicated in an independent cohort. The earlier analysis of nearly 600 of the donors excluded about 16 rarely observed V segments, including chromosome 9 orphons, because counts were too low. In both the original and validation cohorts, the classifier was reported to diagnose cytomegalovirus status with high specificity and sensitivity. When HLA alleles, especially DR and DQ, strongly co-occurred, TCR associations were difficult to assign to individual alleles. A later analysis associated 15,000 to 20,000 TCR beta sequences with specific HLA alleles at a false discovery rate of 0.05. It was suggested by the authors that the approach could potentially be generalized to other disease states and immunological phenotypes. Linkage disequilibrium might explain the correlated functional status among segregating V segments, but an unknown experimental factor could not be excluded. The study listed 150 to 200 TCR beta chains as associated with cytomegalovirus. While some public TCRs were present in many individuals, most TCR sequences turned up only very rarely across donors. Compared with equally common non-associated chains, HLA-associated TCR beta chains in a later analysis were more clonally expanded and had lower generation probabilities. Because HLA typing was unavailable for some donors at each locus, only the typed subset was used in association tests. In a later genetic analysis, fewer N-insertions in productive TCRs were reported among donors in an Asian-associated ancestry cluster than the approximately 670-donor mean. Presence/absence analyses assumed roughly uniform sequencing depth across donors, an assumption that may not hold. This cohort had only TCR beta chains sequenced, and the lack of alpha or paired-chain data limited which features could be detected. A group of highly shared sequence variants was considered likely to be a technical artifact of the sequencing pipeline. A further reported finding was that TCR beta sequences accurately predicted the HLA-A and HLA-B alleles for most subjects in the first cohort. A later analysis reported that several top co-occurrence clusters appeared linked to parvovirus B19, influenza, CMV and Epstein-Barr virus. In a later analysis, TCR association rates were found to vary across HLA loci, with the most associated TCRs seen for DRB1 alleles and the fewest for HLA-C alleles. Immune exposure information for the cohort was limited to CMV serostatus. In a later analysis, most CMV-associated TCR beta chains were found to appear HLA-restricted, with HLA associations seemingly driven largely by CMV exposure. The 87-base-pair reads could not distinguish some IMGT-functional V segments, including TRBV6-2 and TRBV6-3, so those segments were excluded.

Specimen: PBMCs. This sequence originates from a middle-aged woman in good health and CMV-seronegative. The chain is assembled from TRBV7-9 and TRBJ1-1; 10 middle bases align to TRBD1. The CDR3 amino acid sequence is: CASSPRDRGNTEAFF. The DNA reads as follows: TGTGCCAGCAGCCCCCGGGACAGGGGGAACACTGAAGCTTTCTTT.